This T cell receptor (beta chain) stems from a study of cytomegalovirus exposure and HLA in healthy donors. Overall study context: About 85 million unique TCR sequences came from HLA-typed donors in an early release. There were over 350 genotyped donors. Of these, roughly 80% fell in the genetic ancestry cluster associated with self-reported Caucasian donors.

A single count supports this clone. Its antigen is not known. PCR involved 60 Vbeta and 13 Jbeta primers. The assay was immunoSEQ multiplex PCR, and TCRdb's table has in-frame clones only and misses some. The table records around 150,000 clones, roughly four fifths of them present only once. Study results and caveats: The authors confirmed in vitro that three CMV-associated chains were specific for CMV antigens. Rates of TCR association differed by HLA locus in a later analysis, with DRB1 highest and HLA-C lowest.

CDR3 length: 14 amino acids. Trimming took 3 bases from V and 6 from J; bases not matched to a gene: 3. Germline CDR1 reads SGHNT; CDR2 reads YYREEE (reference sequence). This chain links TRBV5-4 with TRBJ1-4; 9 nucleotides match TRBD1. This receptor was taken from a man between 50 and 59 years old in good health and CMV-seropositive. Sequencing was performed on PBMCs. Written as DNA, the CDR3 is TGTGCCAGCAGCTCGGACAGGGGCGATGAAAAACTGTTTTTT. Amino acids: CASSSDRGDEKLFF.